This T cell receptor beta chain stems from a study of cytomegalovirus exposure and HLA in healthy donors. PCR amplification relied on 60 Vbeta primers (plus 13 Jbeta primers). TCRdb's copy holds only in-frame clones and misses some; the assay was immunoSEQ multiplex PCR. The sample records more than 200,000 clones, roughly 80% being singletons. The TCR was taken from a girl aged 5-17 years in good health and CMV-seronegative. The sample taken for sequencing was PBMCs.

The CDR3 DNA sequence: TGTGCCAGCAGAAGTACAGGGAACACCCTAGGGCAGTACTTC. As protein: CASRSTGNTLGQYF. The V gene is TRBV28, the J gene TRBJ2-7, with D possibly being TRBD1 (6 bases). The germline V and J ends were trimmed by 6 bases and 9 bases, with 21 bases remaining between them. The CDR3 length is 14 residues. CDR1 is MDHEN, CDR2 SYDVKM, per germline.